These 32 T cell receptor beta chains share one sample of origin, sequenced in a study of T cell responses to AZD1222 COVID-19 vaccine. Produced via immunoSEQ multiplex PCR; TCRdb's table is partial and in-frame only. The table has some 99,000 clones, approximately 89% seen once. The specimen comprised peripheral blood, sampled 28 days after the second AZD1222 dose. The receptor source for this set is an adult who received the AZD1222 COVID-19 vaccine.

This clone was observed once. This rearrangement joins TRBV6-2 or TRBV6-3 to TRBJ2-3; 7 bases are a match to TRBD2. V was pared by 2 bases and J by 1 base, with 3 bases of the junction left unmatched. Germline CDR1 reads MNHEY; CDR2 reads SVGEGT. CDR3 length: 15 residues. The chain's CDR3 is CASSYPSGGTDTQYF. Written as DNA, the CDR3 is TGTGCCAGCAGTTACCCCAGCGGGGGCACAGATACGCAGTATTTT.

The chain is built from TRBV7-9 and TRBJ1-3, with D perhaps TRBD1 (6 bases). CDR3 length equals 15 residues. The V gene's germline CDR1 is SEHNR and CDR2 FQNEAQ (reference sequence). Trimming stripped 0 bases from V and 4 bases from J, with 10 bases between. Here the CDR3 reads CASSLALGQGNTIYF. Written as DNA, the CDR3 is TGTGCCAGCAGCTTAGCTCTGGGACAAGGAAACACCATATATTTT.

The CDR3 DNA sequence: TGTGCCAGCAGCTTGGAGGAAGGGGGGCGCCTTAGTAATGTCCCCGAGCAGTACTTC. Its protein product is CASSLEEGGRLSNVPEQYF. The V call is TRBV5-4, the J call TRBJ2-7, with D possibly called TRBD1 or TRBD2 (6 bases each). V gave up 0 bases and J gave up 6 bases, with 28 bases separating them. CDR1 is SGHNT and CDR2 is YYREEE in the germline V gene (reference sequence). The CDR3 sequence is 19 residues long.

The chain links TRBV29-1 to TRBJ1-2; D is unclear. V lost 7 bases, J lost 5 bases, and 11 bases lay in between. CDR1 SQVTM and CDR2 ANQGSEA come from the germline V gene. The CDR3 is 11 amino acids. The CDR3 here is CSAVGRYGYTF. The CDR3, as DNA: TGCAGCGCGGTGGGGAGATATGGCTACACCTTC.

This clone was seen just once. The chain links TRBV5-1 to TRBJ2-7; 11 bases are a match to TRBD2. J was trimmed by 6 bases and V by 2 bases; bases with no gene match: 4. From germline, CDR1 is SGHRS and CDR2 YFSETQ. This CDR3 has 14 residues. The CDR3 sequence: CASSLLAGDSEQYF. The CDR3, as DNA: TGCGCCAGCAGCTTACTAGCGGGAGATAGCGAGCAGTACTTC.

The CDR3 is CASSPVPFSGTTTYNEQFF. In DNA form, the CDR3 reads TGTGCCAGCAGTCCCGTACCATTTTCCGGGACTACCACCTACAATGAGCAGTTCTTC. This chain uses TRBV27 with TRBJ2-1; 7 bases match TRBD2. CDR1 MNHEY and CDR2 SMNVEV come from the germline V gene (reference sequence). Losses at the gene ends were 5 bases for V and 2 bases for J; bases not matched to a gene: 18. The CDR3 has 19 amino acids.

This clone was picked up a small number of times. The V gene is TRBV28, the J gene TRBJ2-1; perhaps TRBD1 as D (5 bases). V lost 1 base and J 3 bases, leaving 22 bases between the germline ends. Looked up from germline, CDR1 is MDHEN and CDR2 is SYDVKM. The CDR3 is made up of 19 amino acids. DNA for the CDR3: TGTGCCAGCAGTTTATTTTTTTTGGTTCGGAAGGGGAACTACAATGAGCAGTTCTTC. Protein: CASSLFFLVRKGNYNEQFF.

The rearrangement uses TRBV7-3 and TRBJ2-7; TRBD1 agrees at 8 bases. After removal of 5 bases from V and 2 bases from J, the junction contained 5 bases not matched to a gene. The CDR3 has 14 residues. Germline lookup yields CDR1 SGHTA and CDR2 FQGTGA. The CDR3 DNA is TGTGCCAGCAGCCAAGGACAGGGCCCCTACGAGCAGTACTTC. Its protein product is CASSQGQGPYEQYF.

The V and J genes are TRBV27 and TRBJ1-5; TRBD1 aligns across 8 bases. This CDR3 is built from 16 residues. The J segment lost 0 bases and the V segment lost 8 bases, leaving 9 bases of the junction unmatched. Germline CDR1 reads MNHEY; CDR2 reads SMNVEV (reference sequence). CDR3 sequence (DNA): TGTGCCAGCGGAACCCAAGACAGGGGTAGCAATCAGCCCCAGCATTTT. This codes for CASGTQDRGSNQPQHF.

This sequence joins TRBV3-1 (or the pseudogene TRBV3-2) and TRBJ1-6; D is possibly TRBD1 (5 bases). CDR1 and CDR2 from the germline V gene are LGHDT and YNNKEL (reference sequence). The CDR3 sequence is 14 residues long. Trimming left V 1 base short and J 7 bases short, with 8 bases between. DNA of the CDR3: TGTGCCAGCAGCCAAGGGACACTGAATTCACCCCTCCACTTT. Its translation: CASSQGTLNSPLHF.

This clone was picked up one time. V usage is TRBV7-2 and J usage is TRBJ2-3; D is unresolved. Germline CDR1 is SGHTA and CDR2 is FQGNSA. Between the trimmed V and J ends, which lost 3 bases and 2 bases, there was a span of 6 bases. The CDR3 has 13 amino acids. Written as DNA, the CDR3 is TGTGCCAGCAGCTTTGGCCTCACAGATACGCAGTATTTT. Its protein product is CASSFGLTDTQYF.

The chain joins TRBV7-2 to TRBJ1-6; tentatively, D is TRBD1 (5 bases). Germline V gene data show CDR1 as SGHTA and CDR2 as FQGNSA. The CDR3 is 13 residues long. V was clipped by 5 bases and J by 9 bases, with 11 bases between them. CDR3 DNA: TGTGCCAGCAGCCCCAGGGATGGTTCACCCCTCCACTTT. The encoded protein is CASSPRDGSPLHF.

The chain couples TRBV7-8 to TRBJ2-5; 7 bases match TRBD2. CDR3 size: 14 residues. Trimming cost V 5 bases and J 5 bases; bases outside gene matches: 8. The germline V gene has CDR1 SGHVS and CDR2 FQNEAQ. The CDR3 DNA sequence: TGTGCCAGCAGCCGACGACTAGCTGGCGAGACCCAGTACTTC. Amino acid sequence: CASSRRLAGETQYF.

This clone appeared a single time. The chain employs TRBV15 and TRBJ1-1; D gene ambiguous. This CDR3 is built from 15 residues. V lost 4 bases and J 4 bases, leaving 16 bases between the germline ends. CDR1 is LNHNV, CDR2 YYDKDF, per germline (reference sequence). This chain's CDR3 is CATSMLGLLGTEAFF. The CDR3 nucleotides are TGTGCCACCAGCATGTTAGGGTTATTAGGCACTGAAGCTTTCTTT.

The chain employs TRBV19 and TRBJ1-2; 7 nucleotides agree with TRBD1. The V gene end was trimmed by 4 bases and the J gene end by 1 base; junction bases not matched to a gene: 6. Looked up from germline, CDR1 is LNHDA and CDR2 is SQIVND (reference sequence). The length of the CDR3 is 15 residues. Written as DNA, the CDR3 is TGTGCCAGTAGTAGGGACAGAGGCATTAACTATGGCTACACCTTC. Amino acid sequence: CASSRDRGINYGYTF.

The rearrangement joins TRBV6-2 or TRBV6-3 to TRBJ1-5; perhaps TRBD1 as D (5 bases). The ends were cut back, 2 bases at V and 6 bases at J, with 20 bases in the middle. Germline V gives CDR1 MNHEY, CDR2 SVGEGT. The CDR3 runs 17 residues. The CDR3 sequence is CASSYVLRVRGAQPQHF. The DNA of the CDR3 is TGTGCCAGCAGTTACGTGCTCAGGGTGAGGGGAGCTCAGCCCCAGCATTTT.

V gene TRBV6-2 or TRBV6-3 combines with J gene TRBJ2-2, with TRBD2 matching 11 bases. There are 16 residues in the CDR3. Trimming cost V 5 bases and J 3 bases; bases outside gene matches: 5. Germline loops: CDR1 MNHEY, CDR2 SVGEGT. Here the CDR3 reads CASSQGLAVDTGELFF. As DNA, the CDR3 is TGTGCCAGCAGTCAGGGACTAGCGGTAGACACCGGGGAGCTGTTTTTT.

The chain has TRBV15 and TRBJ1-5, with D unresolved. The CDR3 spans 13 residues. With 4 bases removed from V and 7 bases from J, the gap between germline ends came to 11 bases. In germline, CDR1 is LNHNV, CDR2 YYDKDF (reference sequence). CDR3 region: CATSMGGSQPQHF. The CDR3 DNA follows: TGTGCCACCAGCATGGGAGGAAGCCAGCCCCAGCATTTT.

This sequence joins TRBV19 and TRBJ1-5; 7 positions match TRBD1. CDR3 length: 18 residues. The germline gives CDR1 LNHDA, CDR2 SQIVND (reference sequence). V shed 7 bases, J shed 1 base, and the junction held 16 bases outside the gene matches. CDR3 sequence (DNA): TGTGCCAGTACCGTTACGACAGGGAGATTTGGAAGCAATCAGCCCCAGCATTTT. It yields the protein CASTVTTGRFGSNQPQHF.

This clone was detected once. The V call is TRBV19, the J call TRBJ1-2; D might be TRBD1 (6 bases). This CDR3 spans 16 amino acids. V lost 6 bases and J lost 4, with 21 bases in between. Germline assignment: CDR1 LNHDA and CDR2 SQIVND (reference sequence). CDR3 sequence reads: CASSLRAMTGVYGYTF. CDR3 nucleotide sequence: TGTGCCAGTAGCCTTCGGGCCATGACAGGCGTCTATGGCTACACCTTC. Variable domain in full (rest from reference TRBV19 and TRBJ1-2): DGGITQSPKYLFRKEGQNVTLSCEQNLNHDAMYWYRQDPGQGLRLIYYSQIVNDFQKGDIAEGYSVSREKKESFPLTVTSAQKNPTAFYLCASSLRAMTGVYGYTFGSGTRLTVV.

The chain employs TRBV28 and TRBJ2-2, with D unclear. The CDR3 is 13 residues long. Between the trimmed V and J ends, which lost 6 bases and 3 bases, there was a span of 8 bases. Per the germline V gene, CDR1 is MDHEN and CDR2 is SYDVKM. The CDR3 coding sequence is TGTGCCAGCAGCCCGCAGGACACCGGGGAGCTGTTTTTT. Its protein product is CASSPQDTGELFF.

This chain uses TRBV6-5 with TRBJ1-6; no clear D gene. Trimming cost V 0 bases and J 7 bases, with 13 bases left between them. This CDR3 has 16 residues. Per the germline V gene, CDR1 is MNHEY and CDR2 is SVGAGI. For the CDR3, the DNA is TGTGCCAGCAGTTACTCATTCTGGGAGACGAATTCACCCCTCCACTTT. Translating it yields CASSYSFWETNSPLHF.

The V gene is TRBV7-2, the J gene TRBJ1-5; the D gene is possibly TRBD1 (5 bases). V lost 1 base and J 0 bases, leaving 10 bases between the germline ends. This CDR3 contains 16 residues. Looked up from germline, CDR1 is SGHTA and CDR2 is FQGNSA. CDR3: CASSLGQLYSNQPQHF. The CDR3 nucleotides are TGTGCCAGCAGCTTAGGACAGCTATATAGCAATCAGCCCCAGCATTTT. Full variable domain (rest looked up from reference TRBV7-2 and TRBJ1-5): GAGVSQSPSNKVTEKGKDVELRCDPISGHTALYWYRQSLGQGLEFLIYFQGNSAPDKSGLPSDRFSAERTGGSVSTLTIQRTQQEDSAVYLCASSLGQLYSNQPQHFGDGTRLSIL.

This clone came up once. The J gene is TRBJ2-4, the V gene TRBV19; 7 bases align to TRBD2. Trimming cost V 3 bases and J 0 bases; bases outside gene matches: 11. This CDR3 region has 18 residues. In germline, CDR1 is LNHDA, CDR2 SQIVND (reference sequence). Written as DNA, the CDR3 is TGTGCCAGTAGTATCGGATGGCGGGAGAGGAGAGCCAAAAACATTCAGTACTTC. Its translation: CASSIGWRERRAKNIQYF.

The chain combines TRBV7-8 with TRBJ1-5, with TRBD1 identical over 8 bases. Germline V gene lookup returns CDR1 SGHVS and CDR2 FQNEAQ. Unmatched junction bases numbered 11, after V lost 5 bases and J lost 5 bases. This CDR3 has 16 amino acids. CDR3 amino acids: CASSKDRVLGDQPQHF. CDR3 nucleotide sequence: TGTGCCAGCAGCAAGGACAGGGTCTTAGGGGATCAGCCCCAGCATTTT.

The CDR3 bases are TGCGCCAGCAGCCAAGATTCCGGGGAGCTGTTTTTT. Translated: CASSQDSGELFF. The chain uses TRBV4-3 and TRBJ2-2; the D is unclear. This CDR3 is built from 12 residues. CDR1 is LGHNA, CDR2 YSLEER, per germline. V dropped 0 bases and J dropped 6 bases, with 2 bases sitting between them.

The count of this clone is one. This sequence joins TRBV4-1 and TRBJ2-5, with a weak D call TRBD1 (7 bases). The CDR3 consists of 16 residues. Trimming removed 5 bases from V and 4 bases from J, with 20 bases in between. Germline assignment: CDR1 MGHRA and CDR2 YSYEKL. The CDR3 loop is CASSGGGGYGGETQYF. CDR3 nucleotides: TGCGCCAGCAGCGGAGGGGGCGGGTATGGTGGAGAGACCCAGTACTTC.

The chain has TRBV13 and TRBJ2-1; 12 positions agree with TRBD2. Germline V gene lookup returns CDR1 PRHDT and CDR2 FYEKMQ (reference sequence). This CDR3 has 16 amino acids. With V trimmed by 5 bases and J by 7 bases, 9 bases remained unmatched. CDR3 in amino acids: CASSAPGTSGPNEQFF. CDR3 nucleotides: TGTGCCAGCAGCGCCCCCGGGACTAGCGGGCCAAATGAGCAGTTCTTC.

This clone was seen a few times. The V call is TRBV5-8, the J call TRBJ1-1; D gene uncertain. From germline, CDR1 is SGHTS and CDR2 YDEGEE. V shed 2 bases and J shed 1 base, with 9 bases lying between them. CDR3 length: 14 amino acids. CDR3 loop: CASSLRLKNTEAFF. The CDR3 coding sequence is TGTGCCAGCAGCTTAAGGTTAAAGAACACTGAAGCTTTCTTT. The full variable domain, rest sourced from reference TRBV5-8 and TRBJ1-1, is EAGVTQSPTHLIKTRGQQATLRCSPISGHTSVYWYQQALGLGLQFLLWYDEGEERNRGNFPPRFSGRQFPNYSSELNVNALELEDSALYLCASSLRLKNTEAFFGQGTRLTVV.

This chain links TRBV2 with TRBJ2-3; the D is unclear. The CDR3 totals 11 residues. Germline CDR1 is SNHLY and CDR2 is FYNNEI. Trimming stripped 4 bases from V and 5 bases from J, with 4 bases between. The CDR3 loop is CASSVEDTQYF. The CDR3 nucleotides read TGTGCCAGCAGTGTGGAAGATACGCAGTATTTT.

The chain uses TRBV20-1 and TRBJ2-5; D is uncertain. Trimming removed 3 bases from V and 3 bases from J, with 8 bases in between. The CDR3 runs to 12 residues. Germline-derived CDR1 and CDR2 are DFQATT and SNEGSKA (reference sequence). The CDR3, as DNA: TGCAGTGCTAGTTATTGGGAAGAGACCCAGTACTTC. Protein sequence: CSASYWEETQYF.

This chain uses TRBV7-3 with TRBJ2-1; 11 bases agree with TRBD2. This CDR3 region has 15 residues. The J segment lost 3 bases and the V segment lost 6 bases, leaving 4 bases of the junction unmatched. Germline values: CDR1 SGHTA, CDR2 FQGTGA. The CDR3 spells CASRRTSGSYNEQFF. CDR3 sequence (DNA): TGTGCCAGCAGGCGAACTAGCGGGAGCTACAATGAGCAGTTCTTC. The variable domain in full, with the rest retrieved from reference TRBV7-3 and TRBJ2-1, is GAGVSQTPSNKVTEKGKYVELRCDPISGHTALYWYRQSLGQGPEFLIYFQGTGAADDSGLPNDRFFAVRPEGSVSTLKIQRTERGDSAVYLCASRRTSGSYNEQFFGPGTRLTVL.